The 3 T cell receptor beta chains reported below all come from one sample, sequenced in a study of cytomegalovirus exposure and HLA in healthy donors. It was with 60 Vbeta and 13 Jbeta primers that the PCR ran. TCRdb's table, derived via immunoSEQ multiplex PCR, lists solely in-frame clones and lacks some. The data show 80,000 to 100,000 clones, roughly four fifths seen once. The sequenced sample was PBMCs. These TCRs come from a man in his forties or fifties in good health and CMV-seropositive.

The J gene is TRBJ1-2, the V gene TRBV30; a weak D match, TRBD1 (5 bases). The germline CDR1 and CDR2 sequences are GTSNPN and SVGIG (reference sequence). This CDR3 has 15 residues. Between the trimmed V and J ends, which lost 4 bases and 2 bases, there was a span of 17 bases. Here the CDR3 DNA reads TGTGCCTGGACATCGCAGGGCACCCCGAACTATGGCTACACCTTC. Its protein is CAWTSQGTPNYGYTF.

The chain combines TRBV5-1 with TRBJ1-2, with D perhaps TRBD1 (5 bases). The CDR3 extends over 13 amino acids. Per the germline V gene, CDR1 is SGHRS and CDR2 is YFSETQ. V was pared by 4 bases and J by 7 bases, with 14 bases between. The CDR3 DNA sequence: TGCGCCAGCAGCCCGGACTGGGGGGGTGGCTACACCTTC. Translated: CASSPDWGGGYTF.

The rearrangement uses TRBV29-1 and TRBJ1-2; no reliable D call. Germline lookup yields CDR1 SQVTM and CDR2 ANQGSEA. V was cut by 1 base and J by 1 base, with 10 bases left in between. This CDR3 has 14 residues. DNA for the CDR3: TGCAGCGTTGAAGGAGGGAGGCATAACTATGGCTACACCTTC. Encoded protein: CSVEGGRHNYGYTF.